This T cell receptor beta chain was identified in a study of shared clonotypes between healthy human individuals. Remarks on this clone: The antigen is undetermined.

Germline loops: CDR1 SEHNR, CDR2 FQNEAQ (reference sequence). Trimming took 2 bases from V and 3 from J, leaving 17 bases between them. CDR3 size: 17 residues. General study points: Naive subsets usually exceeded memory subsets in estimated richness. Donor clonotype sharing was expected to depend on sequencing depth. The study found about 5% of naive CD4 clonotypes shared across several donors.

Splitting of CD4+ cells produced CD45RA+ naive and CD45RA-negative memory subsets. Produced via immunoSEQ multiplex PCR; TCRdb's table is partial and in-frame only. The sample contains 2 million to 2.5 million clones, about nine tenths of which appear only once. Sequenced sample: naive CD4+ T cells from PBMCs. The subset denotes: CD45RA+ positively selected. The clonotype was recovered from a man aged 18 to 29 in good health. Some clones in this sample may be carry-over from other donors' samples. The rearrangement links TRBV7-9 to TRBJ2-1, with D possibly matching TRBD2 (7 bases). CDR3 DNA sequence: TGTGCCAGCAGCTTAAGGGGGGGCGCGGATAACTACAATGAGCAGTTCTTC. Its translation: CASSLRGGADNYNEQFF.